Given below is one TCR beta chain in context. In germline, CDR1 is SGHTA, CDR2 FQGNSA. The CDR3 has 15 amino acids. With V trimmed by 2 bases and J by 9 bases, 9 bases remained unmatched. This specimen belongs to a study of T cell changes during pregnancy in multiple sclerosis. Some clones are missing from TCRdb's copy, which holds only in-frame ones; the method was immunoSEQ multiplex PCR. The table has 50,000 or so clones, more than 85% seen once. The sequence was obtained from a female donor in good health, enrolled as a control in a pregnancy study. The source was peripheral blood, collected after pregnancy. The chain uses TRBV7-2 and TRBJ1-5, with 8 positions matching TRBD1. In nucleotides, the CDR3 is TGTGCCAGCAGCTTAACCTCAGGGGGCTCATCGCCCCAGCATTTT. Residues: CASSLTSGGSSPQHF.